Listed below are T cell receptor beta chains from one sample, sequenced in a study of T cells in Graves' hyperthyroidism and ophthalmopathy. TCRdb passed the multiplex PCR reads through MiXCR, listing each CDR3 protein once. This sample yields 450,000 to 650,000 distinct CDR3 sequences, of which around 21% are seen a single time; around 27% belongs to the top ten. Source material: blood. All receptors derive from a man aged 18-30 years with Graves' hyperthyroidism. Each CDR3 is given with its conserved first and last residue. The D gene is left open where the match is weak. Clone sizes are given selectively: once, few, many, or a class where the clone is expanded.

j_call clone_size d_call cdr3_length v_call cdr3_aa cdr3_nt
TRBJ1-1 many - 14 TRBV7-8 CASSLRLRGTEAFF TGTGCCAGCAGCTTAAGGTTGCGGGGAACTGAAGCTTTCTTT
TRBJ2-6 - - 17 TRBV11-2 CASSISPSRSGANVLTF TGTGCCAGCAGCATTAGTCCGTCCCGCTCTGGGGCCAACGTCCTGACTTTC
TRBJ2-5 - TRBD2 16 TRBV12-3/TRBV12-4 CASRKGASGNQETQYF TGTGCCAGCAGGAAGGGGGCTAGCGGGAATCAAGAGACCCAGTACTTC
TRBJ1-5 - TRBD1 19 TRBV12-3/TRBV12-4 CASSLRRRGDPSFHQPQHF TGTGCCAGCAGTTTAAGGCGCAGGGGGGACCCCTCATTTCATCAGCCCCAGCATTTT
TRBJ2-3 many TRBD1 13 TRBV2 CASIRGRTDTQYF TGTGCCAGTATCAGGGGGAGAACAGATACGCAGTATTTT
TRBJ1-6 many TRBD1 17 TRBV2 CASSGGTGSSYNSPLHF TGTGCCAGCAGTGGGGGGACAGGGAGTTCCTATAATTCACCCCTCCACTTT
TRBJ1-1 - - 14 TRBV30 CAWSVPPGLAEAFF TGTGCCTGGAGTGTACCCCCGGGGTTGGCTGAAGCTTTCTTT
TRBJ2-7 - TRBD1 14 TRBV6-1 CASRLTQGAYEQYF TGTGCCAGTCGACTCACCCAGGGGGCCTACGAGCAGTACTTC
TRBJ2-5 many - 16 TRBV30 CAWSVSARLGSETQYF TGTGCCTGGAGTGTATCGGCGAGGCTGGGAAGTGAGACCCAGTACTTC
TRBJ1-3 few - 13 TRBV10-3 CAMKTSSGNTIYF TGTGCCATGAAGACAAGCTCTGGAAACACCATATATTTT
TRBJ1-1 - TRBD1 18 TRBV5-1 CASSYNHLTGGKNTEAFF TGCGCCAGCAGCTACAACCACCTGACAGGGGGCAAAAACACTGAAGCTTTCTTT
TRBJ2-7 many - 15 TRBV11-3 CASSFGLDTTYEQYF TGTGCCAGCAGCTTCGGCTTGGACACCACCTACGAGCAGTACTTC
TRBJ1-2 - TRBD1 15 TRBV25-1 CASSARDRGSYGYTF TGTGCCAGCAGTGCCCGGGACAGGGGCTCCTATGGCTACACCTTC
TRBJ2-7 many - 15 TRBV6-5 CASSSLGAVIGEQYF TGTGCCAGCAGTTCCCTCGGGGCAGTCATCGGCGAGCAGTACTTC
TRBJ2-2 many - 14 TRBV6-1 CASSPLQSTGELFF TGTGCCAGCAGCCCGCTACAGAGCACCGGGGAGCTGTTTTTT
TRBJ2-7 many - 12 TRBV14 CASSQVGGGAYF -
TRBJ1-1 many - 14 TRBV11-3 CASSPSTYGREAFF TGTGCCAGCAGCCCCTCAACGTATGGCCGAGAAGCTTTCTTT
TRBJ1-1 few TRBD1 15 TRBV4-1 CASSQESGQGTEAFF TGCGCCAGCAGCCAAGAATCAGGACAGGGGACTGAAGCTTTCTTT
TRBJ2-2 - TRBD2 17 TRBV30 CAWSRLAGVMNTGELFF TGTGCCTGGAGTAGACTAGCGGGAGTGATGAACACCGGGGAGCTGTTTTTT
TRBJ2-7 many - 12 TRBV10-1 CASSHQGNEQYF TGCGCCAGCAGTCACCAGGGTAACGAGCAGTACTTC
TRBJ1-2 few - 12 TRBV5-5 CASSYRAYGYTF TGTGCCAGCAGCTACAGGGCCTATGGCTACACCTTC
TRBJ2-7 many TRBD1 17 TRBV6-5 CASSSPGQGLHSYEQYF TGTGCCAGCAGTTCCCCGGGACAGGGGCTTCACTCCTACGAGCAGTACTTC
TRBJ1-5 many - 14 TRBV6-5 CASSYVAGNQPQHF TGTGCCAGCAGTTACGTGGCAGGGAATCAGCCCCAGCATTTT
TRBJ2-7 - - 15 TRBV19 CASSIAARELYEQYF TGTGCCAGTAGTATTGCAGCCCGGGAGCTATACGAGCAGTACTTC
TRBJ1-1 many TRBD1 15 TRBV5-1 CASSSPPTGGTEAFF TGCGCCAGCAGCTCACCTCCCACAGGGGGCACTGAAGCTTTCTTT
TRBJ1-1 - TRBD1 13 TRBV12-3/TRBV12-4 CASSFGQGGEGFF TGTGCCAGCAGTTTCGGACAGGGGGGCGAAGGTTTCTTT